This T cell receptor (beta chain) derives from a study of T cells in Graves' hyperthyroidism and ophthalmopathy. Any patient presenting with uncontrolled infection, other autoimmune disease, pregnancy or lactation was left out. Clinicians diagnosed patients from clinical symptoms, serum thyroxine and TRAb, thyroid ultrasound and orbital computed tomography. The CDR3 regions of TCR beta were amplified from RNA transcripts. With the HTBI primer set, the TCR CDR3 went through a first round of RT-PCR. One entry per CDR3 protein, called by TCRdb with MiXCR from the multiplex PCR reads. The repertoire holds fewer than 650,000 distinct CDR3 sequences, with 14% to 15% as singletons. Germline CDR1 reads GTSNPN; CDR2 reads SVGIG (reference sequence). V lost 8 bases and J lost 0, with 7 bases in between. The length of the CDR3 is 11 residues.

Sequenced sample: blood. The clonotype comes from a woman in her thirties or forties with Graves' ophthalmopathy. The chain uses TRBV30 and TRBJ1-1; D gene unclear. CDR3 bases: TGTGCCGGCGACCTGAACACTGAAGCTTTCTTT. Protein product: CAGDLNTEAFF.